Listed below are T cell receptor beta chains from one sample, sequenced in a study of blood T cell repertoires in COVID-19. The table came from immunoSEQ multiplex PCR; TCRdb's copy has only in-frame clones and leaves some out. Of tens of thousands of clones listed, 85% to 95% are singletons. Input material: peripheral blood. These receptors all stem from a human donor in a cohort sampled during active COVID-19. The CDR3 runs from the conserved cysteine through the conserved F or W. Fields, in order: V gene, D gene, J gene, clone size, CDR3 DNA, CDR3 protein. A D gene is named only where the DNA matches it firmly. A clone size is listed for some rows: how often the clone was seen (once, few, many), or a class if it is expanded.

v_call: TRBV5-1; d_call: TRBD2; j_call: TRBJ2-3; clone_size: -; cdr3_nt: TGCGCCAGCAGCTTCATGCTAGCGGGAATAGTAGATACGCAGTATTTT; cdr3_aa: CASSFMLAGIVDTQYF
v_call: TRBV3-1/TRBV3-2; d_call: -; j_call: TRBJ1-3; clone_size: -; cdr3_nt: TGTGCCAGCAGCCAAGTCATCCGGGTCTCTGGAAACACCATATATTTT; cdr3_aa: CASSQVIRVSGNTIYF
v_call: TRBV11-2; d_call: TRBD1; j_call: TRBJ2-7; clone_size: -; cdr3_nt: TGTGCCAGCAGCCCGAACCCACAGGGGGTCGAGCAGTACTTC; cdr3_aa: CASSPNPQGVEQYF
v_call: TRBV6-5; d_call: -; j_call: TRBJ1-1; clone_size: -; cdr3_nt: TGTGCCAGCAGTCGTTCCTTGAACACTGAAGCTTTCTTT; cdr3_aa: CASSRSLNTEAFF
v_call: TRBV19; d_call: TRBD1; j_call: TRBJ2-4; clone_size: once; cdr3_nt: TGTGCCAGTAGTCCAGACAAGGGGACAGGGGGATACATTCAGTACTTC; cdr3_aa: CASSPDKGTGGYIQYF
v_call: TRBV18; d_call: -; j_call: TRBJ2-5; clone_size: -; cdr3_nt: TGTGCCAGCTCCCCGGGCCAAGAGACCCAGTACTTC; cdr3_aa: CASSPGQETQYF
v_call: TRBV27; d_call: -; j_call: TRBJ1-6; clone_size: -; cdr3_nt: TGTGCCAGCAGTTCCACGGAGAGCTCCTATAATTCACCCCTCCACTTT; cdr3_aa: CASSSTESSYNSPLHF
v_call: TRBV7-9; d_call: -; j_call: TRBJ1-3; clone_size: -; cdr3_nt: TGTGCCAGCAGCTTATACTCTGGAAACACCATATATTTT; cdr3_aa: CASSLYSGNTIYF
v_call: TRBV27; d_call: TRBD1; j_call: TRBJ2-7; clone_size: -; cdr3_nt: TGTGCCAGCAGTTTTGACAGGGTCTCCTACGAGCAGTACTTC; cdr3_aa: CASSFDRVSYEQYF
v_call: TRBV4-1; d_call: TRBD1; j_call: TRBJ2-7; clone_size: -; cdr3_nt: TGCGCCAGCAGCCAACCGGGACAGGGAGTTTACGAGCAGTACTTC; cdr3_aa: CASSQPGQGVYEQYF
v_call: TRBV15; d_call: TRBD2; j_call: TRBJ2-2; clone_size: -; cdr3_nt: TGTGCCACCAGCAGAGATTTGGGGACTAGCAGTCGCGGGGAGCTGTTTTTT; cdr3_aa: CATSRDLGTSSRGELFF
v_call: TRBV2; d_call: TRBD2; j_call: TRBJ2-3; clone_size: -; cdr3_nt: TGTGCCAGCAGATACGGGAGGGCCACGACAGATACGCAGTATTTT; cdr3_aa: CASRYGRATTDTQYF
v_call: TRBV5-5; d_call: -; j_call: TRBJ2-7; clone_size: few; cdr3_nt: TGTGCCAGCAGCTTGGCTGGGAGGCCCTACGAGCAGTACTTC; cdr3_aa: CASSLAGRPYEQYF
v_call: TRBV7-6; d_call: TRBD1; j_call: TRBJ1-2; clone_size: -; cdr3_nt: TGTGCCAGCAGCCCTAACCCAGGGGGGAACTATGGCTACACCTTC; cdr3_aa: CASSPNPGGNYGYTF
v_call: TRBV6-5; d_call: -; j_call: TRBJ1-2; clone_size: -; cdr3_nt: TGTGCCAGCAGTTACTCGGGGGGATATAACTATGGCTACACCTTC; cdr3_aa: CASSYSGGYNYGYTF
v_call: TRBV7-2; d_call: -; j_call: TRBJ1-6; clone_size: -; cdr3_nt: TGTGCCAGCATTGGGCAGTATAATTCACCCCTCCACTTT; cdr3_aa: CASIGQYNSPLHF
v_call: TRBV7-9; d_call: TRBD1; j_call: TRBJ1-2; clone_size: -; cdr3_nt: TGTGCCAGCACCAACCCCCAGGGGGCGATTTTGAACTATGGCTACACCTTC; cdr3_aa: CASTNPQGAILNYGYTF
v_call: TRBV5-4; d_call: -; j_call: TRBJ1-3; clone_size: -; cdr3_nt: TGTGCCAGCACCGGGGGTTCCGACAGCCGCTCTGGAAACACCATATATTTT; cdr3_aa: CASTGGSDSRSGNTIYF
v_call: TRBV19; d_call: TRBD1; j_call: TRBJ2-7; clone_size: -; cdr3_nt: TGTGCCAGTAGTAGCCCGGACAGGGGGTACGAGCAGTACTTC; cdr3_aa: CASSSPDRGYEQYF
v_call: TRBV28; d_call: -; j_call: TRBJ1-3; clone_size: -; cdr3_nt: TGTGCCAGCAGAACAGACAGGTACTCTGGAAACACCATATATTTT; cdr3_aa: CASRTDRYSGNTIYF
v_call: TRBV27; d_call: -; j_call: TRBJ2-3; clone_size: -; cdr3_nt: TGTGCCAGCAGTCCTTCAGGGCTAGATACGCAGTATTTT; cdr3_aa: CASSPSGLDTQYF
v_call: TRBV7-6; d_call: TRBD2; j_call: TRBJ2-1; clone_size: -; cdr3_nt: TGTGCCAGCAGCCCGACGGGGGGGCAGCTTTACAATGAGCAGTTCTTC; cdr3_aa: CASSPTGGQLYNEQFF
v_call: TRBV13; d_call: -; j_call: TRBJ1-4; clone_size: -; cdr3_nt: TGTGCCAGCAGCCTACGCGAGACTAAACTGTTTTTT; cdr3_aa: CASSLRETKLFF
v_call: TRBV6-2/TRBV6-3; d_call: -; j_call: TRBJ2-7; clone_size: -; cdr3_nt: TGTGCCAGCAGTTATTTCGGACACGAATACGAGCAGTACTTC; cdr3_aa: CASSYFGHEYEQYF
v_call: TRBV28; d_call: -; j_call: TRBJ2-7; clone_size: -; cdr3_nt: TGTGCCAGCAGTTTCTCCTCCGAGCAGTACTTC; cdr3_aa: CASSFSSEQYF
v_call: TRBV2; d_call: -; j_call: TRBJ1-2; clone_size: -; cdr3_nt: TGTGCCAGCAGTGAAGCGGCAGTCTATGGCTACACCTTC; cdr3_aa: CASSEAAVYGYTF
v_call: TRBV11-2; d_call: -; j_call: TRBJ2-2; clone_size: once; cdr3_nt: TGTGCCAGCAGCCCGGCGGGGGCAGGGCGGGACACCGGGGAGCTGTTTTTT; cdr3_aa: CASSPAGAGRDTGELFF
v_call: TRBV30; d_call: -; j_call: TRBJ1-6; clone_size: -; cdr3_nt: TGTGCCTGGATACGGACAGTAAACCCCCTTAATTCACCCCTCCACTTT; cdr3_aa: CAWIRTVNPLNSPLHF
v_call: TRBV6-5; d_call: -; j_call: TRBJ2-5; clone_size: -; cdr3_nt: TGTGCCAGCAGTTACTCGAATGGGGGCTCGGAGACCCAGTACTTC; cdr3_aa: CASSYSNGGSETQYF
v_call: TRBV5-4; d_call: TRBD2; j_call: TRBJ2-7; clone_size: -; cdr3_nt: TGTGCCAGCAGCTTGAGGGGAGGGGCCACCTACGAGCAGTACTTC; cdr3_aa: CASSLRGGATYEQYF
v_call: TRBV7-6; d_call: -; j_call: TRBJ1-5; clone_size: few; cdr3_nt: TGTGCCAGCAGCTCTGCAGGACAACAGCCCCAGCATTTT; cdr3_aa: CASSSAGQQPQHF
v_call: TRBV5-1; d_call: TRBD2; j_call: TRBJ2-7; clone_size: -; cdr3_nt: TGCGCCAGCAGCCTGGGACTAGCGGATCCTCTGGAGCAGTACTTC; cdr3_aa: CASSLGLADPLEQYF
v_call: TRBV7-8; d_call: TRBD2; j_call: TRBJ2-7; clone_size: -; cdr3_nt: TGTGCCAGCAGCTTAGGACTAGCGGGATCCTACGAGCAGTACTTC; cdr3_aa: CASSLGLAGSYEQYF
v_call: TRBV28; d_call: -; j_call: TRBJ2-7; clone_size: -; cdr3_nt: TGTGCCAGCAGTTCAGCAGGGGTTGGAACCTACGAGCAGTACTTC; cdr3_aa: CASSSAGVGTYEQYF
v_call: TRBV6-4; d_call: -; j_call: TRBJ2-1; clone_size: -; cdr3_nt: TGTGCCAGCAGTGCGCAGGGGGGATCCTACAATGAGCAGTTCTTC; cdr3_aa: CASSAQGGSYNEQFF